This T cell receptor (beta chain) was obtained from a study of cytomegalovirus exposure and HLA in healthy donors. PCR involved 60 Vbeta and 13 Jbeta primers. Profiled with immunoSEQ multiplex PCR; TCRdb holds only in-frame clones, not every one. This table holds under 250,000 clones, over 75% found once. Study results and caveats: Several of the most significant clusters appeared, in a later analysis, to be linked to common viral pathogens. Presence/absence analyses treated sequencing depth as roughly uniform across donors. TCR sequences were mostly rare, though some public TCRs occurred in many donors.

J was trimmed by 5 bases and V by 4 bases; bases with no gene match: 7. Germline CDR1 reads SEHNR; CDR2 reads FQNEAQ (reference sequence). This CDR3 contains 14 residues. Donors counted as nominally healthy when sampled, yet unrecorded immune exposures were likely. In the case of this clone: Its antigen is as yet unknown.

Sequenced material: PBMCs. The receptor's source is a male donor in good health and CMV-seronegative. The rearrangement uses TRBV7-9 and TRBJ2-5, with 7 bases matching TRBD2. The CDR3 DNA reads TGTGCCAGCAGCTGGGGACTACGAGGGGAGACCCAGTACTTC. Its translation is CASSWGLRGETQYF.